The 22 T cell receptor beta chains below come from one sample, sequenced in a study of Graves' ophthalmopathy and Graves' hyperthyroidism. Amplification of the TCR beta CDR3 regions used RNA transcripts (as template). HTBI primers primed a first-round RT-PCR, and a second-round multiplex PCR followed. Via MiXCR, TCRdb re-called the multiplex PCR reads, giving one row per CDR3 protein. The repertoire includes roughly 500,000 distinct CDR3 sequences, roughly 14% of them detected once, and roughly 9.8% sits in the top ten. The sequenced sample consisted of blood. The receptors here all came from a woman aged 25 to 39 with Graves' ophthalmopathy.

The genes are TRBV6-5 and TRBJ1-1; tentatively, D is TRBD1 (6 bases). Deletions cut 4 bases from V and 12 bases from J, with 18 bases between. This CDR3 has 13 amino acids. Per germline, CDR1 MNHEY and CDR2 SVGAGI. CDR3 in amino acids: CASSSPGTSGTFF. The CDR3 coding sequence is TGTGCCAGCAGTTCCCCCGGGACAAGTGGAACTTTCTTT.

This sequence joins TRBV6-1 and TRBJ2-5, with D perhaps matching TRBD2 (6 bases). V gave up 6 bases and J gave up 2 bases, with 13 bases separating them. This CDR3 is 14 amino acids long. Germline assignment: CDR1 MNHNS and CDR2 SASEGT. CDR3 nucleotides: TGTGCCAGCAGGCCCGGGAGAGGACAAGAGACCCAGTACTTC. Translating gives CASRPGRGQETQYF.

This clonotype was counted ten times or more. The chain couples TRBV6-1 to TRBJ1-5, with 7 bases that match TRBD1. The CDR3 is made up of 16 amino acids. CDR1 and CDR2 (germline): MNHNS, SASEGT. After removal of 3 bases from V and 3 bases from J, the junction contained 8 bases not matched to a gene. CDR3 sequence: CASSDSLQGPNQPQHF. The CDR3 DNA reads as TGTGCCAGCAGTGATAGTCTACAGGGGCCCAATCAGCCCCAGCATTTT.

This clonotype was seen at least ten times. This chain joins TRBV2 and TRBJ2-7; no reliable D call. V lost 3 bases and J lost 0, with 12 bases in between. The CDR3 contains 15 residues. Germline V gives CDR1 SNHLY, CDR2 FYNNEI. This chain's CDR3 is CASSDSPESSYEQYF. Here the CDR3 DNA reads TGTGCCAGCAGTGACAGCCCCGAGAGCTCCTACGAGCAGTACTTC.

This clonotype came up many times. The J gene is TRBJ1-2, the V gene TRBV6-1; 7 positions agree with TRBD1. The germline V gene has CDR1 MNHNS and CDR2 SASEGT. After removal of 4 bases from V and 8 bases from J, the junction contained 13 bases not matched to a gene. The CDR3 length is 15 residues. CDR3 protein: CASSAGQTILLGYTF. As DNA, the CDR3 is TGTGCCAGCAGTGCGGGACAGACGATTTTACTGGGCTACACCTTC.

This clonotype appeared many times. The chain carries TRBV19 and TRBJ1-2, with 9 bases aligning to TRBD1. CDR1 is LNHDA, CDR2 SQIVND, per germline (reference sequence). Losses at the gene ends were 1 base for V and 4 bases for J; bases not matched to a gene: 4. This CDR3 is built from 15 residues. CDR3 sequence reads: CASSIARTGAYGYTF. The DNA for the CDR3 is TGTGCCAGTAGTATAGCCCGGACAGGGGCCTATGGCTACACCTTC. Variable domain in full (rest from reference TRBV19 and TRBJ1-2): DGGITQSPKYLFRKEGQNVTLSCEQNLNHDAMYWYRQDPGQGLRLIYYSQIVNDFQKGDIAEGYSVSREKKESFPLTVTSAQKNPTAFYLCASSIARTGAYGYTFGSGTRLTVV.

This clonotype was recorded many times. The V gene is TRBV29-1, the J gene TRBJ1-2; 7 positions match TRBD1. Looked up from germline, CDR1 is SQVTM and CDR2 is ANQGSEA. CDR3 length equals 13 residues. V lost 7 bases to trimming and J lost 2 bases; unmatched junction nucleotides: 7. CDR3 in amino acids: CSARQGSNYGYTF. The CDR3 DNA follows: TGCAGCGCCAGACAGGGTTCGAACTATGGCTACACCTTC.

The table lists this clonotype with many counts. The gene calls are TRBV2 and TRBJ1-1; D might be TRBD1 (5 bases). V lost 7 bases to trimming and J lost 3 bases, with 18 bases between them. Per the germline V gene, CDR1 is SNHLY and CDR2 is FYNNEI. The CDR3 runs 15 residues. The CDR3 DNA sequence: TGTGCCAGCACTCCCCAGTTGGGAGGGGACACTGAAGCTTTCTTT. It specifies CASTPQLGGDTEAFF.

This chain uses TRBV12-3 or TRBV12-4 with TRBJ2-3; 10 bases map to TRBD1. V dropped 0 bases and J dropped 4; count of bases not matched to a gene: 1. This CDR3 is built from 15 residues. CDR3 protein: CASSLADRGSDTQYF. The CDR3 DNA sequence: TGTGCCAGCAGTTTAGCGGACAGGGGGTCAGATACGCAGTATTTT.

Ten or more counts support this clonotype. The chain combines TRBV15 with TRBJ2-6; perhaps TRBD2 as D (5 bases). CDR3 length: 17 amino acids. Trimming shortened V by 2 bases and J by 0 bases, and 11 bases separated the two germline ends. From germline, CDR1 is LNHNV and CDR2 YYDKDF (reference sequence). CDR3 region: CATSRRGRGSGANVLTF. The CDR3 region has the DNA TGTGCCACCAGCAGACGAGGACGGGGCTCTGGGGCCAACGTCCTGACTTTC.

In nucleotides, the CDR3 is TGTGCCAGCAGTTTGTCCAGGATTCATAGCAATCAGCCCCAGCATTTT. The encoded protein is CASSLSRIHSNQPQHF. The chain is built from TRBV28 and TRBJ1-5; D is uncertain. In germline, CDR1 is MDHEN, CDR2 SYDVKM. Trimming took off 3 bases at V and 0 bases at J, with 12 bases between the two ends. The CDR3 extends over 16 amino acids.

The V gene is TRBV12-3 or TRBV12-4, the J gene TRBJ1-2; no definite D call. V was trimmed by 5 bases and J by 7 bases, leaving 14 bases between them. There are 13 residues in the CDR3. CDR3 sequence reads: CASSTDKRGGYTF. CDR3 nucleotides: TGTGCCAGCAGTACCGACAAACGGGGTGGCTACACCTTC.

V usage is TRBV5-4 and J usage is TRBJ1-2; 7 positions match TRBD1. Looked up from germline, CDR1 is SGHNT and CDR2 is YYREEE (reference sequence). Losses at the gene ends were 2 bases for V and 2 bases for J; bases not matched to a gene: 9. The CDR3 is 16 residues long. The CDR3 sequence: CASSFRGTFSNYGYTF. The CDR3 bases are TGTGCCAGCAGCTTCAGGGGGACCTTTTCAAACTATGGCTACACCTTC.

In regard to this clonotype: A much bigger clone sits one base away, suggesting this may be a read error. It is likely a read error, because the conserved phenylalanine at the end of the CDR3 is missing. This chain links TRBV6-2 or TRBV6-3 with TRBJ2-2, with no clear D. The V end was cut by 0 bases, the J end by 6 bases, with 5 bases between. This CDR3 has 13 amino acids. Germline CDR1 MNHEY, CDR2 SVGEGT. This CDR3 reads CASSYSGPGELFL. The CDR3 nucleotides read TGTGCCAGCAGTTACTCAGGTCCCGGGGAGCTGTTTCTT.

This clonotype was observed a handful of times. The chain is built from TRBV29-1 and TRBJ2-7; D not resolved. The CDR3 sequence is 16 residues long. Per the germline V gene, CDR1 is SQVTM and CDR2 is ANQGSEA. V was pared by 6 bases and J by 0 bases, with 21 bases between. The CDR3 DNA reads TGCAGCGTGAATCCCCGGTTATCCACGGTCTCCTACGAGCAGTACTTC. Translated, it gives CSVNPRLSTVSYEQYF.

The chain carries TRBV6-5 and TRBJ2-5; possibly TRBD2 for D (6 bases). The CDR3 spans 15 residues. CDR1 MNHEY and CDR2 SVGAGI come from the germline V gene. V was clipped by 4 bases and J by 5 bases, with 17 bases between them. The CDR3 nucleotides are TGTGCCAGCAGTTTACTCGGAGGGATCGCGGAGACCCAGTACTTC. Its protein is CASSLLGGIAETQYF.

This clonotype was picked up many times. CDR3 in amino acids: CASSLRRPYGYTF. Here the CDR3 DNA reads TGTGCCAGCAGTCTAAGACGGCCGTATGGCTACACCTTC. The chain couples TRBV6-1 to TRBJ1-2; D is unresolved. Germline-derived CDR1 and CDR2 are MNHNS and SASEGT. The CDR3 is made up of 13 amino acids. V shed 5 bases and J shed 5 bases, with 12 bases lying between them.

This chain connects TRBV29-1 to TRBJ2-7, with D perhaps matching TRBD1 (5 bases). Trimming pared 6 bases from V and 2 bases from J, leaving 11 bases between. This CDR3 region has 12 residues. Germline values: CDR1 SQVTM, CDR2 ANQGSEA. This CDR3 reads CSVVTGPYEQYF. CDR3 sequence (DNA): TGCAGCGTGGTTACAGGACCCTACGAGCAGTACTTC.

This clonotype appeared many times. The V call is TRBV20-1, the J call TRBJ2-5, with D tentatively TRBD2 (5 bases). Looked up from germline, CDR1 is DFQATT and CDR2 is SNEGSKA (reference sequence). Trimming stripped 6 bases from V and 2 bases from J, with 16 bases between. The CDR3 covers 14 residues. CDR3 sequence (DNA): TGCAGTGCCTCGTGGACTCTCACACAAGAGACCCAGTACTTC. It encodes CSASWTLTQETQYF.

This clonotype was detected many times. The chain recombines TRBV27 with TRBJ2-7; 7 bases fit TRBD1. The CDR3 extends over 15 amino acids. Germline-derived CDR1 and CDR2 are MNHEY and SMNVEV (reference sequence). V lost 7 bases, J lost 4 bases, and 13 bases stayed unmatched. The chain's CDR3 is CASKRQGFITYEQYF. The CDR3 nucleotides read TGTGCCAGCAAACGACAGGGATTCATTACTTACGAGCAGTACTTC.

In this sample, this clonotype turned up once. This may arise from a read error, as a much more abundant clone is one base away. This rearrangement joins TRBV10-3 to TRBJ2-2; the D gene could be TRBD1 or TRBD2 (5 bases each). There are 14 residues in the CDR3. Germline V lookup: CDR1 ENHRY, CDR2 SYGVKD. The CDR3 reads CALSDGTSTGELFF. The CDR3 DNA is TGTGCCCTCAGTGACGGGACGAGCACCGGGGAGCTGTTTTTT.

In this sample, this clonotype turned up many times. The chain links TRBV11-2 to TRBJ2-5, with unresolved D. The V gene's germline CDR1 is SGHAT and CDR2 FQNNGV. The CDR3 is 14 residues long. The ends were cut back, 5 bases at V and 2 bases at J, with 12 bases in the middle. The CDR3 loop reads CASSAPDGQETQYF. The CDR3 coding sequence is TGTGCCAGCAGCGCCCCCGACGGGCAAGAGACCCAGTACTTC.